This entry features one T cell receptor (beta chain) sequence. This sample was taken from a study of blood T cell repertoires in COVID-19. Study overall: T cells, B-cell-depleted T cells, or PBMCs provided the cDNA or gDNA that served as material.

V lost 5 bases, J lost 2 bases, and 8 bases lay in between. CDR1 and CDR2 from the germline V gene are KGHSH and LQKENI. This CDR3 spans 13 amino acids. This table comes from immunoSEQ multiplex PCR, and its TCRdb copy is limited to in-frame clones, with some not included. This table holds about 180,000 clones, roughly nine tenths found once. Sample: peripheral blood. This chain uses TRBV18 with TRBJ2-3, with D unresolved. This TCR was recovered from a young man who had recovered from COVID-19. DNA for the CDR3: TGTGCCAGCTCATCTAGAAACACAGATACGCAGTATTTT. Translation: CASSSRNTDTQYF.